This TCR beta chain was recovered during a study of shared clonotypes between healthy human individuals. All of the donors resided in Nashville, Tennessee, and each was a Caucasian adult. Broader study findings: Generation probabilities of non-shared clonotypes were lower (relative to those shared by all four donors).

Concerning this clone: Its specificity is not known.

TCRdb keeps only in-frame clones here, not all; method: immunoSEQ multiplex PCR. The sample comprises under 1,100,000 clones, around 74% of which are singletons, and approximately 1.5% rests with the top ten. V lost 4 bases to trimming and J lost 2 bases, with 10 bases between them. The CDR3 extends over 14 amino acids. Germline V gene lookup returns CDR1 WSHSY and CDR2 SAAADI. The TCR originated in a man younger than 30 in good health. This chain joins TRBV10-2 and TRBJ2-3; D unresolved. The sample taken for sequencing was memory CD4+ T cells sorted from blood. Subset: CD45RA-negative fraction. The CDR3 coding sequence is TGCGCCAGCAGTGCGGGCAGTAACACAGATACGCAGTATTTT. Protein sequence: CASSAGSNTDTQYF.